This TCR beta chain was captured by sequencing in a study of long-term antiretroviral therapy in people with HIV. The study, taken as a whole, reports: After ART, diversity increased yet remained lower than transplant donor controls.

Version v3.0 of the immunoSEQ assay ran at survey level. TCRdb keeps only in-frame clones here, not all; method: immunoSEQ multiplex PCR. The sample includes 30,000 to 40,000 clones, 86% of them seen just once. A word on this clone: Its cognate antigen is unknown.

The V end was cut by 3 bases, the J end by 2 bases, with 8 bases between. Germline-derived CDR1 and CDR2 are SGHNT and YYREEE (reference sequence). The CDR3 runs 13 residues. The sequencing used unsorted PBMCs, collected just before starting antiretroviral therapy. This TCR was sampled from a woman between 18 and 29 years old with HIV. J is TRBJ1-2 and V is TRBV5-4, with unresolved D. The CDR3 is CASSSIRNYGYTF. Here the CDR3 DNA reads TGTGCCAGCAGCTCCATTAGGAACTATGGCTACACCTTC.